Listed here are 17 T cell receptor beta chains from one sample, sequenced in a study of cytomegalovirus exposure and HLA in healthy donors. The PCR ran on 60 Vbeta and 13 Jbeta primers. Profiled with immunoSEQ multiplex PCR; TCRdb holds only in-frame clones, not every one. The table lists about 180,000 clones, around 80% of them singletons, with around 1.6% in the top ten. The specimen was PBMCs. These receptors all come from a young man in good health and CMV-seronegative.

V usage is TRBV5-1 and J usage is TRBJ1-1; 7 positions agree with TRBD1. The germline V gene has CDR1 SGHRS and CDR2 YFSETQ. The CDR3 length is 13 residues. V shed 4 bases, J shed 3 bases, and the junction held 3 bases outside the gene matches. CDR3 DNA: TGCGCCAGCAGCCCCAGGGGGGACACTGAAGCTTTCTTT. Its translation is CASSPRGDTEAFF.

The chain couples TRBV2 to TRBJ2-5, with D perhaps TRBD1 (5 bases). Trimming left V 6 bases short and J 5 bases short, with 16 bases between. The V gene's germline CDR1 is SNHLY and CDR2 FYNNEI. The CDR3 contains 14 residues. The CDR3 bases are TGTGCCAGCAGGGACACTCCGACTGCGGAGACCCAGTACTTC. Amino acids: CASRDTPTAETQYF.

The rearrangement joins TRBV5-1 to TRBJ1-4, with no clear D. V lost 0 bases and J 0 bases, leaving 12 bases between the germline ends. The CDR3 has 17 residues. Germline loops: CDR1 SGHRS, CDR2 YFSETQ. The CDR3 bases are TGCGCCAGCAGCTTGGATGGTAGCAGAGCAACTAATGAAAAACTGTTTTTT. It codes for CASSLDGSRATNEKLFF.

V is TRBV9 and J is TRBJ1-1; 10 nucleotides align to TRBD1. The CDR3 has 18 amino acids. Germline assignment: CDR1 SGDLS and CDR2 YYNGEE. J gave up 5 bases and V 4 bases, and 17 bases lay outside the gene matches. CDR3: CASSFSSGTGARGTEAFF. The CDR3 region has the DNA TGTGCCAGCAGCTTCTCGTCCGGGACAGGGGCCAGGGGTACTGAAGCTTTCTTT. The full variable domain, with the rest looked up from reference TRBV9 and TRBJ1-1, is DSGVTQTPKHLITATGQRVTLRCSPRSGDLSVYWYQQSLDQGLQFLIQYYNGEERAKGNILERFSAQQFPDLHSELNLSSLELGDSALYFCASSFSSGTGARGTEAFFGQGTRLTVV.

J is TRBJ2-5 and V is TRBV13; 11 bases map to TRBD1. This CDR3 spans 15 amino acids. The V gene end was trimmed by 4 bases and the J gene end by 5 bases; junction bases not matched to a gene: 6. Germline-derived CDR1 and CDR2 are PRHDT and FYEKMQ (reference sequence). CDR3 in amino acids: CASSSRTGGAETQYF. CDR3 DNA sequence: TGTGCCAGCAGCTCCCGGACAGGGGGCGCGGAGACCCAGTACTTC.

The chain is built from TRBV6-5 and TRBJ2-7; TRBD2 matches 8 bases. Germline-derived CDR1 and CDR2 are MNHEY and SVGAGI. V gave up 5 bases and J gave up 6 bases; unmatched junction bases: 3. CDR3 length equals 12 residues. CDR3 sequence: CASSEGLGEQYF. The CDR3 DNA reads as TGTGCCAGCAGTGAGGGACTAGGCGAGCAGTACTTC.

The gene calls are TRBV5-8 and TRBJ1-2; D is ambiguous. The CDR3 has 16 amino acids. Trimming pared 0 bases from V and 0 bases from J, leaving 12 bases between. The V gene's germline CDR1 is SGHTS and CDR2 YDEGEE. As DNA, the CDR3 is TGTGCCAGCAGCTTGGTATTCGGAGGCCCTAACTATGGCTACACCTTC. Translation: CASSLVFGGPNYGYTF. The full variable domain, completed using reference TRBV5-8 and TRBJ1-2, is EAGVTQSPTHLIKTRGQQATLRCSPISGHTSVYWYQQALGLGLQFLLWYDEGEERNRGNFPPRFSGRQFPNYSSELNVNALELEDSALYLCASSLVFGGPNYGYTFGSGTRLTVV.

The chain couples TRBV28 to TRBJ2-1; 10 bases match TRBD2. The V and J ends lost 10 bases and 9 bases, in that order; junction bases with no gene match: 9. CDR3 length: 13 residues. Germline CDR1 MDHEN, CDR2 SYDVKM. CDR3 nucleotide sequence: TGTGCCACGGCAATAGCGGGAGGTTTTGAGCAGTTCTTC. This gives the protein CATAIAGGFEQFF.

The J gene is TRBJ2-3, the V gene TRBV6-6, with D unresolved. Looked up from germline, CDR1 is MNHNY and CDR2 is SVGAGI (reference sequence). This CDR3 has 16 amino acids. Trimming stripped 6 bases from V and 1 base from J, with 17 bases between. The CDR3 reads CASSRKQITRTDTQYF. The CDR3 DNA sequence: TGTGCCAGCAGCAGAAAACAGATTACTCGCACAGATACGCAGTATTTT.

This clone was counted between two and nine times. This chain connects TRBV28 to TRBJ1-5; D uncertain. From germline, CDR1 is MDHEN and CDR2 SYDVKM. The CDR3 is 20 residues long. V shed 5 bases and J shed 4 bases, with 30 bases lying between them. CDR3 DNA sequence: TGTGCCAGCAGTGATGCTTATCGGTGGGTAGCGAGCAGTCAGAATCAGCCCCAGCATTTT. This encodes CASSDAYRWVASSQNQPQHF.

The J gene is TRBJ2-7, the V gene TRBV7-6; tentative D call: TRBD1 (6 bases). The CDR3 covers 15 residues. Germline CDR1 and CDR2: SGHVS and FNYEAQ. Trimming left V 5 bases short and J 0 bases short, with 14 bases between. CDR3 in amino acids: CASSASGQRSYEQYF. CDR3 DNA: TGTGCCAGCAGCGCGAGCGGACAGCGCTCCTACGAGCAGTACTTC.

This chain uses TRBV30 with TRBJ1-1, with a possible D match to TRBD1 (5 bases). Deletions cut 2 bases from V and 2 bases from J, with 15 bases between. Per the germline V gene, CDR1 is GTSNPN and CDR2 is SVGIG (reference sequence). This CDR3 region has 15 residues. The CDR3 DNA reads TGTGCCTGGAGTATCCTAGGGGAAGCTAACACTGAAGCTTTCTTT. Translation: CAWSILGEANTEAFF.

The chain recombines TRBV30 with TRBJ2-7; 7 bases map to TRBD1. Trimming cost V 0 bases and J 3 bases; bases outside gene matches: 5. Germline-derived CDR1 and CDR2 are GTSNPN and SVGIG (reference sequence). The CDR3 consists of 14 residues. As DNA, the CDR3 is TGTGCCTGGAGTGTAGGGGCAGGGGGCTACGAGCAGTACTTC. Protein sequence: CAWSVGAGGYEQYF.

This chain uses TRBV15 with TRBJ2-7; D gene ambiguous. The germline V gene encodes CDR1 LNHNV and CDR2 YYDKDF (reference sequence). With 1 base removed from V and 0 bases from J, the gap between germline ends came to 10 bases. The CDR3 is 15 residues long. The chain's CDR3 is CATSRGKPSSYEQYF. The CDR3 DNA reads TGTGCCACCAGCAGAGGAAAACCTAGCTCCTACGAGCAGTACTTC.

The chain recombines TRBV4-1 with TRBJ2-7; D unclear. The germline V gene has CDR1 MGHRA and CDR2 YSYEKL. There are 13 residues in the CDR3. V lost 1 base and J 5 bases, leaving 9 bases between the germline ends. Here the CDR3 reads CASSQVWQDEQYF. The CDR3, as DNA: TGCGCCAGCAGCCAAGTATGGCAGGACGAGCAGTACTTC.

The rearrangement joins TRBV9 to TRBJ2-3, with D uncertain. The CDR3 spans 14 residues. Trimming left V 0 bases short and J 4 bases short, with 9 bases between. Per the germline V gene, CDR1 is SGDLS and CDR2 is YYNGEE. The CDR3: CASSVGQAADTQYF. Here the CDR3 DNA reads TGTGCCAGCAGCGTAGGGCAGGCCGCAGATACGCAGTATTTT.

This clone was seen a few times. The rearrangement links TRBV10-1 to TRBJ2-3; 8 positions match TRBD1. Trimming took 10 bases from V and 3 from J; bases not matched to a gene: 6. The CDR3 runs 13 residues. Germline V gene data show CDR1 as WNHNN and CDR2 as SYGVQD (reference sequence). The CDR3 sequence is CANDRGRTDTQYF. DNA of the CDR3: TGCGCCAACGACAGGGGACGGACAGATACGCAGTATTTT.